Below are 24 T cell receptor beta chains sequenced from a single sample in a study of T cells after yellow fever vaccination. TCRdb reanalysed the 5' RACE reads using MiXCR and keeps one entry per CDR3 protein. Seen here are under 550,000 distinct CDR3 sequences, 21% observed once, and the top ten hold about a sixth. The source was PBMCs, collected roughly 20 days after the first yellow fever vaccination. The receptor source for this set is a man younger than 30 who received the YFV17D yellow fever vaccine.

This clonotype turned up a few times. The chain has TRBV3-1 and TRBJ1-2, with D perhaps matching TRBD1 (6 bases). The CDR3 loop spans 16 amino acids. The V end was cut by 2 bases, the J end by 4 bases, with 17 bases between. Germline V gives CDR1 LGHDT, CDR2 YNNKEL (reference sequence). In nucleotides, the CDR3 is TGTGCCAGCAGCCAACAAAGCAGGGGTTGGGGCTATGGCTACACCTTC. Translation gives CASSQQSRGWGYGYTF.

The chain combines TRBV4-2 with TRBJ2-5; TRBD1 aligns across 10 bases. The CDR3 has 18 residues. J gave up 4 bases and V 0 bases, and 11 bases lay outside the gene matches. Germline lookup yields CDR1 LGHNA and CDR2 YNFKEQ. The CDR3 protein is CASSQDAVRQGAGETQYF. The DNA for the CDR3 is TGTGCCAGCAGCCAAGATGCGGTGAGACAGGGGGCTGGAGAGACCCAGTACTTC.

The rearrangement links TRBV11-3 to TRBJ1-1; D not resolved. The CDR3 has 13 amino acids. The V gene lost 5 bases and the J gene lost 3 bases, with 10 bases spanning the gap. CDR1 and CDR2 from the germline V gene are SGHNT and YENEEA. CDR3 in DNA: TGTGCCAGCAGCCTAAACCTGGACACTGAAGCTTTCTTT. It yields the protein CASSLNLDTEAFF. The full variable domain, in which reference TRBV11-3 and TRBJ1-1 provide the parts outside the CDR3, is EAGVVQSPRYKIIEKKQPVAFWCNPISGHNTLYWYLQNLGQGPELLIRYENEEAVDDSQLPKDRFSAERLKGVDSTLKIQPAELGDSAVYLCASSLNLDTEAFFGQGTRLTVV.

This clonotype occurred many times. The chain recombines TRBV4-2 with TRBJ2-3; tentatively, D is TRBD2 (5 bases). CDR3 length: 16 amino acids. CDR1 and CDR2 from the germline V gene are LGHNA and YNFKEQ. V was trimmed by 0 bases and J by 1 base, leaving 11 bases between them. As DNA, the CDR3 is TGTGCCAGCAGCCAAGATCTATACGGGGGCACAGATACGCAGTATTTT. This sequence encodes CASSQDLYGGTDTQYF.

The rearrangement links TRBV19 to TRBJ2-1; D is unclear. V was pared by 2 bases and J by 0 bases, with 8 bases between. CDR3 length equals 15 residues. Germline CDR1 reads LNHDA; CDR2 reads SQIVND (reference sequence). CDR3 loop: CASSIPRVSYNEQFF. CDR3 DNA: TGTGCCAGTAGTATACCGCGAGTCTCCTACAATGAGCAGTTCTTC.

In this sample, this clonotype turned up a few times. The genes are TRBV6-5 and TRBJ1-2; possible D gene TRBD1, 6 bases. Germline-derived CDR1 and CDR2 are MNHEY and SVGAGI. V gave up 0 bases and J gave up 6 bases, with 17 bases separating them. The CDR3 contains 16 residues. CDR3 nucleotide sequence: TGTGCCAGCAGTTACTCGCAGGGGAGAGTAAATGATGGCTACACCTTC. Its protein is CASSYSQGRVNDGYTF.

The chain employs TRBV4-3 and TRBJ2-1; tentatively, D is TRBD1 (5 bases). The germline CDR1 and CDR2 sequences are LGHNA and YSLEER. The CDR3 runs 16 residues. Trimming took off 0 bases at V and 8 bases at J, with 17 bases between the two ends. Here the CDR3 DNA reads TGCGCCAGCAGCCAAGATAGGACGTGGGGCATAGATGAGCAGTTCTTC. This sequence encodes CASSQDRTWGIDEQFF.

This chain joins TRBV10-2 and TRBJ2-5; 13 bases line up with TRBD2. The germline CDR1 and CDR2 sequences are WSHSY and SAAADI. J lost 1 base, V lost 6 bases, and 2 bases had no gene match. The CDR3 has 15 amino acids. This CDR3 reads CASRGTSGAQETQYF. The CDR3 DNA sequence: TGCGCCAGCAGGGGGACTAGCGGGGCCCAAGAGACCCAGTACTTC.

The chain uses TRBV7-9 and TRBJ2-2; TRBD2 might be the D (5 bases). Trimming removed 5 bases at V and 2 bases at J, with 9 bases between. The CDR3 runs 14 residues. Germline values: CDR1 SEHNR, CDR2 FQNEAQ (reference sequence). CDR3 nucleotide sequence: TGTGCCAGCAGCCCATGGACTAACACCGGGGAGCTGTTTTTT. Translated: CASSPWTNTGELFF.

This clonotype has just a few counts. The chain recombines TRBV12-3 or TRBV12-4 with TRBJ2-3; D may be TRBD2 (6 bases). The CDR3 contains 13 residues. V was clipped by 5 bases and J by 8 bases, with 14 bases between them. The CDR3 spells CASSGRFGGTQYF. DNA of the CDR3: TGTGCCAGCAGTGGGCGGTTCGGGGGTACGCAGTATTTT.

This clonotype has ten or more counts. In DNA, the CDR3 is TGTGCCAGCAGTTTAGAGGCCTCTAACTATGGCTACACCTTC. Protein sequence: CASSLEASNYGYTF. The chain is built from TRBV12-3 or TRBV12-4 and TRBJ1-2; no reliable D call. The CDR3 is made up of 14 amino acids. Trimming removed 1 base at V and 0 bases at J, with 6 bases between.

The genes are TRBV12-3 or TRBV12-4 and TRBJ1-1; D is perhaps TRBD1 (6 bases). V lost 3 bases, J lost 4 bases, and 12 bases lay in between. This CDR3 contains 14 residues. DNA for the CDR3: TGTGCCAGCAGTTTGTTGGGACAAAGCACTGAAGCTTTCTTT. This translates into CASSLLGQSTEAFF.

The chain has TRBV5-1 and TRBJ1-6; the match to TRBD1 covers 11 bases. CDR3 length equals 16 residues. Germline V gene data show CDR1 as SGHRS and CDR2 as YFSETQ. With 3 bases clipped from V and 6 bases from J, the junction kept 5 bases outside the gene matches. CDR3 bases: TGCGCCAGCAGCTACGGACAGGGGGCGACTAATTCACCCCTCCACTTT. Translating gives CASSYGQGATNSPLHF.

The V gene is TRBV27, the J gene TRBJ2-4, with D tentatively TRBD1 or TRBD2 (6 bases each). CDR3 length: 16 residues. The germline V gene encodes CDR1 MNHEY and CDR2 SMNVEV (reference sequence). Trimming cost V 8 bases and J 1 base, with 18 bases left between them. In nucleotides, the CDR3 is TGTGCCAGCCGTGGGGGGCAGGGATGGGCCAAAAACATTCAGTACTTC. This encodes CASRGGQGWAKNIQYF.

This chain connects TRBV4-2 to TRBJ2-3; 8 bases match TRBD2. The CDR3 runs 21 residues. Germline CDR1 and CDR2: LGHNA and YNFKEQ. With V trimmed by 0 bases and J by 4 bases, 21 bases remained unmatched. The CDR3 is CASSQDGTRVAKRGRSDTQYF. The CDR3 bases are TGTGCCAGCAGCCAAGATGGGACCCGGGTAGCGAAGCGGGGGAGATCAGATACGCAGTATTTT.

The chain links TRBV7-2 to TRBJ1-4; D gene ambiguous. Trimming took off 2 bases at V and 7 bases at J, with 8 bases between the two ends. Germline values: CDR1 SGHTA, CDR2 FQGNSA. This CDR3 is 13 amino acids long. CDR3 in amino acids: CASSLFVGEKLFF. CDR3 nucleotide sequence: TGTGCCAGCAGCTTATTCGTGGGTGAAAAACTGTTTTTT.

This clonotype has just a few counts. This chain connects TRBV7-6 to TRBJ1-5; no reliable D call. The germline V and J ends were trimmed by 5 bases and 7 bases, with 15 bases remaining between them. CDR3 length: 14 amino acids. CDR1 SGHVS and CDR2 FNYEAQ come from the germline V gene. CDR3 residues: CASSPVEDGQPQHF. CDR3 sequence (DNA): TGTGCCAGCAGCCCCGTAGAGGACGGACAGCCCCAGCATTTT.

This clonotype was picked up a small number of times. CDR3 DNA: TGCAGCGTTGCGGAGGGGAGCTCCTACAATGAGCAGTTCTTC. Amino acids: CSVAEGSSYNEQFF. This chain links TRBV29-1 with TRBJ2-1, with D perhaps TRBD2 (6 bases). Germline V gene data show CDR1 as SQVTM and CDR2 as ANQGSEA. The CDR3 loop spans 14 amino acids. V was cut by 4 bases and J by 0 bases, with 10 bases left in between.

This sequence joins TRBV12-3 or TRBV12-4 and TRBJ2-5; TRBD2 might be the D (6 bases). V dropped 5 bases and J dropped 5 bases, with 9 bases sitting between them. The CDR3 has 12 amino acids. The CDR3 here is CASSRGWETQYF. The CDR3 DNA sequence: TGTGCCAGCAGTCGGGGGTGGGAGACCCAGTACTTC.

The chain couples TRBV7-2 to TRBJ1-5; TRBD1 matches at 8 bases. CDR1 and CDR2 (germline): SGHTA, FQGNSA. The CDR3 sequence is 15 residues long. V shed 4 bases and J 7 bases; nucleotides not matched to a gene: 9. This chain's CDR3 is CASSYTTGVRQPQHF. In DNA, the CDR3 is TGTGCCAGCAGCTACACGACAGGGGTGAGACAGCCCCAGCATTTT.

The rearrangement links TRBV7-3 to TRBJ2-5; 10 positions match TRBD1. V lost 0 bases to trimming and J lost 1 base; unmatched junction nucleotides: 8. The length of the CDR3 is 18 residues. Germline CDR1 SGHTA, CDR2 FQGTGA. This CDR3 is CASSLTGQGTIFQETQYF. The CDR3 nucleotides read TGTGCCAGCAGCTTAACGGGACAGGGGACTATATTCCAAGAGACCCAGTACTTC.

This clonotype was counted a few times. This chain joins TRBV9 and TRBJ2-3; 8 bases agree with TRBD2. Germline CDR1 and CDR2: SGDLS and YYNGEE. This CDR3 comprises 19 residues. Trimming removed 4 bases from V and 4 bases from J; junction bases left unmatched: 20. This chain's CDR3 is CASSHNSGARGGWPDTQYF. The CDR3 bases are TGTGCCAGCAGCCATAATTCCGGGGCCCGGGGGGGTTGGCCAGATACGCAGTATTTT.

The rearrangement joins TRBV7-8 to TRBJ2-5; tentatively, D is TRBD2 (7 bases). Germline assignment: CDR1 SGHVS and CDR2 FQNEAQ. V was clipped by 5 bases and J by 7 bases, with 20 bases between them. The CDR3 is 15 residues long. This CDR3 reads CASSSGGAGGRTQYF. In DNA form, the CDR3 reads TGTGCCAGCAGCAGTGGGGGGGCCGGAGGGCGGACCCAGTACTTC.

The J gene is TRBJ2-7, the V gene TRBV6-6; D is ambiguous. Germline CDR1 is MNHNY and CDR2 is SVGAGI (reference sequence). The CDR3 is 13 residues long. Trimming removed 2 bases at V and 4 bases at J, with 9 bases between. The CDR3 DNA reads TGTGCCAGCAGTTACGGCTCTCGGTACGAGCAGTACTTC. It codes for CASSYGSRYEQYF.